These 8 T cell receptor beta chains originate from one sample sequenced in a study of cytomegalovirus exposure and HLA in healthy donors. Researchers ran the PCR with 60 Vbeta and 13 Jbeta primers. Assay used: immunoSEQ multiplex PCR; TCRdb lists only in-frame clones, some missing. This table has under 200,000 clones, 78% appearing once. Source material: PBMCs. The receptors originated from a woman in her twenties or thirties in good health and CMV-seropositive.

This clone occurred a few times. The gene calls are TRBV5-6 and TRBJ1-1, with 11 bases identical to TRBD1. Germline CDR1 and CDR2: SGHDT and YYEEEE. The CDR3 has 16 residues. With 1 base clipped from V and 3 bases from J, the junction kept 5 bases outside the gene matches. CDR3 protein: CASSLPGQGGDTEAFF. CDR3 coding DNA: TGTGCCAGCAGCTTGCCGGGACAGGGGGGGGACACTGAAGCTTTCTTT. Complete variable domain (other parts from reference TRBV5-6 and TRBJ1-1): DAGVTQSPTHLIKTRGQQVTLRCSPKSGHDTVSWYQQALGQGPQFIFQYYEEEERQRGNFPDRFSGHQFPNYSSELNVNALLLGDSALYLCASSLPGQGGDTEAFFGQGTRLTVV.

The V call is TRBV6-5, the J call TRBJ1-2, with 9 bases lining up with TRBD1. The CDR3 extends over 15 amino acids. After removal of 1 base from V and 4 bases from J, the junction contained 4 bases not matched to a gene. The germline CDR1 and CDR2 sequences are MNHEY and SVGAGI. The CDR3 reads CASSYYATGGYGYTF. CDR3 sequence (DNA): TGTGCCAGCAGTTACTACGCGACAGGGGGCTATGGCTACACCTTC.

The genes are TRBV6-5 and TRBJ2-7; possible D gene TRBD1, 6 bases. The CDR3 extends over 13 amino acids. The germline V gene encodes CDR1 MNHEY and CDR2 SVGAGI. The V and J ends lost 5 bases and 2 bases respectively, with 10 bases between them. CDR3: CASSRQVAYEQYF. Here the CDR3 DNA reads TGTGCCAGCAGTCGACAGGTGGCCTACGAGCAGTACTTC.

This clone was found a few times. The genes are TRBV11-2 and TRBJ1-3; D remains unclear. Germline V gene sequence: CDR1 SGHAT, CDR2 FQNNGV. The CDR3 is made up of 14 amino acids. V lost 0 bases to trimming and J lost 0 bases, with 3 bases between them. CDR3 DNA: TGTGCCAGCAGCTTAGATATCTCTGGAAACACCATATATTTT. It yields the protein CASSLDISGNTIYF.

CDR3 sequence: CASRTGTGLYEQYF. Here the CDR3 DNA reads TGTGCCAGCAGAACCGGGACAGGGCTCTACGAGCAGTACTTC. This chain uses TRBV27 with TRBJ2-5; 9 nucleotides agree with TRBD1. The J call may be wrong; the DNA end is better matched by TRBJ2-7. The CDR3 sequence is 14 residues long. The germline V gene encodes CDR1 MNHEY and CDR2 SMNVEV (reference sequence).

V is TRBV7-2 and J is TRBJ2-6; possibly TRBD2 for D (6 bases). V was clipped by 2 bases and J by 4 bases, with 12 bases between them. Germline V gene lookup returns CDR1 SGHTA and CDR2 FQGNSA. This CDR3 is 16 amino acids long. The CDR3, as DNA: TGTGCCAGCAGCTTATCCGGGGGTTCCGGGGCCAACGTCCTGACTTTC. Its translation: CASSLSGGSGANVLTF.

The rearrangement joins TRBV6-5 to TRBJ2-7; tentatively, D is TRBD2 (5 bases). V lost 6 bases and J lost 2, with 14 bases in between. There are 14 residues in the CDR3. Germline V gene lookup returns CDR1 MNHEY and CDR2 SVGAGI. This chain's CDR3 is CASSSLARPYEQYF. The CDR3, as DNA: TGTGCCAGCAGCTCCTTAGCGAGGCCCTACGAGCAGTACTTC.

The chain recombines TRBV7-2 with TRBJ2-3, with D possibly matching TRBD2 (5 bases). Germline V gives CDR1 SGHTA, CDR2 FQGNSA. CDR3 length: 15 residues. Trimming removed 5 bases from V and 1 base from J, with 13 bases in between. CDR3 sequence (DNA): TGTGCCAGCAGCCGGACTCGAACGCGCACAGATACGCAGTATTTT. Its protein product is CASSRTRTRTDTQYF.